These 32 T cell receptor beta chains came from one sample sequenced in a study of cytomegalovirus exposure and HLA in healthy donors (dated by TCRdb to between 2016 and 2019). Library prep was done by the immunoSEQ multiplex PCR assay. This is the immuneACCESS table as TCRdb keeps it, with only in-frame sequences that have V and J called. A part of the clones is gone; compared with another copy, unresolved V genes explain less than half, and the rest is unexplained. Within this sample are approximately 97,000 clones, with about 94% of them counted one time only. Jointly, the top ten make up 0.89% of the sample. Sequencing was performed on PBMCs. The source is a woman aged 18-35 years in good health and CMV-seronegative.

The chain couples TRBV28 to TRBJ1-1; D not resolved. V lost 5 bases to trimming and J lost 0 bases, with 10 bases between them. The germline CDR1 and CDR2 sequences are MDHEN and SYDVKM. The CDR3 extends over 14 amino acids. The CDR3, as DNA: TGTGCCAGCAGTCCTACTCAAGTGAACACTGAAGCTTTCTTT. Amino acid sequence: CASSPTQVNTEAFF.

The chain joins TRBV15 to TRBJ1-1, with 10 nucleotides matching TRBD1. The germline CDR1 and CDR2 sequences are LNHNV and YYDKDF (reference sequence). There are 15 residues in the CDR3. V gave up 4 bases and J gave up 6 bases; unmatched junction bases: 8. The CDR3 loop is CATSIDRGRSAEAFF. DNA for the CDR3: TGTGCCACCAGCATAGACAGGGGGCGAAGTGCTGAAGCTTTCTTT. Full variable domain (missing parts from reference TRBV15 and TRBJ1-1): DAMVIQNPRYQVTQFGKPVTLSCSQTLNHNVMYWYQQKSSQAPKLLFHYYDKDFNNEADTPDNFQSRRPNTSFCFLDIRSPGLGDTAMYLCATSIDRGRSAEAFFGQGTRLTVV.

The chain recombines TRBV11-2 with TRBJ2-7, with TRBD2 identical over 10 bases. The CDR3 covers 15 residues. Germline V gene sequence: CDR1 SGHAT, CDR2 FQNNGV. V gave up 0 bases and J gave up 3 bases; unmatched junction bases: 2. The CDR3 DNA reads as TGTGCCAGCAGCTTAGAGACTAGCGGGTACTACGAGCAGTACTTC. This codes for CASSLETSGYYEQYF.

The rearrangement joins TRBV19 to TRBJ2-2; 13 bases are shared with TRBD2. This CDR3 region has 15 residues. CDR1 is LNHDA, CDR2 SQIVND, per germline (reference sequence). The V segment lost 4 bases and the J segment 6 bases; nucleotides outside the gene matches: 2. The CDR3 loop is CASSTGLAGPGELFF. CDR3 bases: TGTGCCAGTAGTACGGGACTAGCGGGACCCGGGGAGCTGTTTTTT.

The chain employs TRBV12-5 and TRBJ2-3; 8 positions match TRBD2. The germline gives CDR1 LGHNT, CDR2 FRNRAP. This CDR3 region has 18 residues. Trimming cost V 1 base and J 1 base; bases outside gene matches: 10. The CDR3 sequence: CASGLGVAGYSGTDTQYF. The CDR3 DNA reads as TGTGCTAGTGGTTTGGGGGTAGCGGGATATTCGGGCACAGATACGCAGTATTTT.

A remark on this clone: One end of the junction fails to match germline, which may point to a read error. This chain connects TRBV11-2 to TRBJ2-2, with 8 bases lining up with TRBD1. CDR3 length equals 12 residues. Looked up from germline, CDR1 is SGHAT and CDR2 is FQNNGV. This chain's CDR3 is CALQGGTGELFF. The CDR3 DNA reads TGCGCGCTACAGGGGGGAACCGGGGAGCTGTTTTTT.

The chain is built from TRBV4-1 and TRBJ1-6, with D possibly matching TRBD1 (5 bases). V was clipped by 0 bases and J by 10 bases, with 16 bases between them. The CDR3 length is 16 residues. CDR1 is MGHRA, CDR2 YSYEKL, per germline. The CDR3 DNA follows: TGCGCCAGCAGCCAAGATTATTCAGGGTTTAGATCACCCCTCCACTTT. This codes for CASSQDYSGFRSPLHF.

J is TRBJ1-3 and V is TRBV7-2; D gene uncertain. This CDR3 spans 14 amino acids. V dropped 5 bases and J dropped 2 bases, with 10 bases sitting between them. The germline gives CDR1 SGHTA, CDR2 FQGNSA. CDR3 amino acids: CASSLAGAGNTIYF. The CDR3 nucleotides read TGTGCCAGCAGCCTCGCGGGAGCTGGAAACACCATATATTTT.

V is TRBV6-5 and J is TRBJ1-2, with D maybe TRBD1 (6 bases). CDR3 length: 15 residues. V was trimmed by 6 bases and J by 5 bases, leaving 19 bases between them. Per germline, CDR1 MNHEY and CDR2 SVGAGI. DNA of the CDR3: TGTGCCAGCAGGTCCAGCGACAGGACGGGGTATGGCTACACCTTC. It specifies CASRSSDRTGYGYTF.

This clone was counted once. V is TRBV4-2 and J is TRBJ1-6, with TRBD1 matching 7 bases. Germline CDR1 and CDR2: LGHNA and YNFKEQ. V was clipped by 0 bases and J by 0 bases; unmatched bases: 11. This CDR3 comprises 20 residues. CDR3 loop: CASSQERFGTATSYNSPLHF. For the CDR3, the DNA is TGTGCCAGCAGCCAAGAAAGGTTTGGGACAGCAACCTCCTATAATTCACCCCTCCACTTT.

This sequence joins TRBV5-4 and TRBJ2-5; 8 bases line up with TRBD2. The trim removed 4 bases at V and 3 bases at J, leaving 17 bases unmatched. There are 18 residues in the CDR3. Germline-derived CDR1 and CDR2 are SGHNT and YYREEE (reference sequence). CDR3 region: CASSPNLFSGRGKETQYF. The CDR3 nucleotides are TGTGCCAGCAGCCCGAATCTATTCAGCGGGAGAGGAAAAGAGACCCAGTACTTC.

The J gene is TRBJ2-5, the V gene TRBV5-6, with 7 bases fitting TRBD1. After removal of 3 bases from V and 14 bases from J, the junction contained 7 bases not matched to a gene. The germline V gene has CDR1 SGHDT and CDR2 YYEEEE. The CDR3 has 11 residues. CDR3 DNA: TGTGCCAGCAGCTATCGACAGGGCCGATACTTC. Translated, it gives CASSYRQGRYF. Full variable domain (missing parts from reference TRBV5-6 and TRBJ2-5): DAGVTQSPTHLIKTRGQQVTLRCSPKSGHDTVSWYQQALGQGPQFIFQYYEEEERQRGNFPDRFSGHQFPNYSSELNVNALLLGDSALYLCASSYRQGRYFGPGTRLLVL.

The chain uses TRBV11-3 and TRBJ2-7; D gene ambiguous. The CDR3 consists of 13 residues. Trimming stripped 5 bases from V and 0 bases from J, with 8 bases between. CDR1 and CDR2 (germline): SGHNT, YENEEA. CDR3 coding DNA: TGTGCCAGCAGCGTAACCTACTCCTACGAGCAGTACTTC. Protein product: CASSVTYSYEQYF. Complete variable domain (other parts from reference TRBV11-3 and TRBJ2-7): EAGVVQSPRYKIIEKKQPVAFWCNPISGHNTLYWYLQNLGQGPELLIRYENEEAVDDSQLPKDRFSAERLKGVDSTLKIQPAELGDSAVYLCASSVTYSYEQYFGPGTRLTVT.

The chain has TRBV5-1 and TRBJ1-3; D is possibly TRBD1 (5 bases). CDR3 length: 15 residues. Germline V gene sequence: CDR1 SGHRS, CDR2 YFSETQ. V was trimmed by 1 base and J by 0 bases, leaving 8 bases between them. CDR3 sequence reads: CASSLHRNSGNTIYF. The DNA for the CDR3 is TGCGCCAGCAGCTTGCACAGGAACTCTGGAAACACCATATATTTT.

This clone was seen a few times. The J gene is TRBJ1-6, the V gene TRBV4-2, with a possible D match to TRBD1 (5 bases). The CDR3 loop spans 19 amino acids. V lost 4 bases and J lost 4, with 23 bases in between. Per germline, CDR1 LGHNA and CDR2 YNFKEQ. The CDR3 region has the DNA TGTGCCAGCAGCCGAAAGCCGACGTCATGGGGGGTGTATAATTCACCCCTCCACTTT. This encodes CASSRKPTSWGVYNSPLHF.

This chain joins TRBV6-4 and TRBJ2-1; 7 nucleotides align to TRBD2. In germline, CDR1 is MRHNA, CDR2 SNTAGT. V lost 5 bases and J lost 7; bases outside the gene matches: 8. This CDR3 comprises 14 residues. The CDR3, as DNA: TGTGCCAGCAGTATGCACGGGGAGGGTAATGAGCAGTTCTTC. This encodes CASSMHGEGNEQFF.

The chain employs TRBV7-8 and TRBJ2-7; 12 bases line up with TRBD2. V shed 3 bases, J shed 0 bases, and the junction held 0 bases outside the gene matches. Germline V lookup: CDR1 SGHVS, CDR2 FQNEAQ. CDR3 size: 15 residues. In nucleotides, the CDR3 is TGTGCCAGCAGCTTGGGACTAGCGGGCTCCTACGAGCAGTACTTC. Amino acid sequence: CASSLGLAGSYEQYF.

This chain uses TRBV27 with TRBJ1-1; D not resolved. Germline V CDR1 and CDR2: MNHEY, SMNVEV (reference sequence). The V gene lost 2 bases and the J gene lost 5 bases, with 9 bases spanning the gap. The length of the CDR3 is 13 residues. The chain's CDR3 is CASSLSTGTEAFF. DNA of the CDR3: TGTGCCAGCAGTTTAAGCACGGGGACTGAAGCTTTCTTT.

V and J are TRBV18 and TRBJ2-7; 7 bases fit TRBD1. V lost 3 bases and J lost 3; bases outside the gene matches: 2. CDR1 and CDR2 (germline): KGHSH, LQKENI. The length of the CDR3 is 13 residues. The CDR3 spells CASSPGTVYEQYF. CDR3 sequence (DNA): TGTGCCAGCTCACCTGGGACAGTCTACGAGCAGTACTTC.

J is TRBJ2-2 and V is TRBV9; TRBD2 agrees at 7 bases. The CDR3 runs 15 residues. With 2 bases clipped from V and 2 bases from J, the junction kept 3 bases outside the gene matches. Germline V lookup: CDR1 SGDLS, CDR2 YYNGEE. The DNA for the CDR3 is TGTGCCAGCAGCGTGGGGGGGACTAACACCGGGGAGCTGTTTTTT. This gives the protein CASSVGGTNTGELFF.

The J gene is TRBJ1-5, the V gene TRBV5-1; TRBD1 matches 8 bases. Germline assignment: CDR1 SGHRS and CDR2 YFSETQ. There are 15 residues in the CDR3. With V trimmed by 3 bases and J by 5 bases, 7 bases remained unmatched. CDR3 protein: CASSSSGGADQPQHF. The CDR3 DNA follows: TGCGCCAGCAGCTCCTCAGGGGGCGCGGATCAGCCCCAGCATTTT.

This chain links TRBV27 with TRBJ2-7; TRBD2 agrees at 10 bases. The germline V gene has CDR1 MNHEY and CDR2 SMNVEV (reference sequence). CDR3 size: 17 residues. Trimming cost V 6 bases and J 4 bases; bases outside gene matches: 15. The CDR3, as DNA: TGTGCCAGCAGACTTACTAGCGGGGCTGGTAAGGGGTACGAGCAGTACTTC. Its protein product is CASRLTSGAGKGYEQYF.

J is TRBJ1-5 and V is TRBV6-6; D call uncertain. CDR3 length: 12 amino acids. The germline V and J ends were trimmed by 4 bases and 3 bases, with 4 bases remaining between them. The germline V gene has CDR1 MNHNY and CDR2 SVGAGI (reference sequence). Written as DNA, the CDR3 is TGTGCCAGCAGTTTGTACAATCAGCCCCAGCATTTT. This sequence encodes CASSLYNQPQHF.

V is TRBV10-3 and J is TRBJ1-4; D is ambiguous. CDR1 is ENHRY and CDR2 is SYGVKD in the germline V gene. The CDR3 totals 15 residues. V lost 6 bases and J lost 2, with 13 bases in between. As DNA, the CDR3 is TGTGCCATCAGCGACGGGAGGGCCACTAATGAAAAACTGTTTTTT. Its protein product is CAISDGRATNEKLFF.

The J gene is TRBJ2-3, the V gene TRBV27; 8 bases align to TRBD1. Trimming removed 6 bases from V and 3 bases from J; junction bases left unmatched: 5. Germline V gene lookup returns CDR1 MNHEY and CDR2 SMNVEV (reference sequence). CDR3 length: 14 residues. The CDR3 loop reads CASRRTGWTDTQYF. CDR3 nucleotide sequence: TGTGCCAGCAGACGGACAGGGTGGACAGATACGCAGTATTTT.

This clone was recorded only once. The J gene is TRBJ1-5, the V gene TRBV19; maybe TRBD1 (6 bases). V was pared by 1 base and J by 4 bases, with 8 bases between. Germline loops: CDR1 LNHDA, CDR2 SQIVND (reference sequence). The CDR3 extends over 14 amino acids. CDR3 nucleotides: TGTGCCAGTAGTATAGTCACAGGGAATCAGCCCCAGCATTTT. Translation gives CASSIVTGNQPQHF.

The CDR3 protein is CSVLTSGQETQYF. As DNA, the CDR3 is TGCAGCGTGCTGACTAGCGGACAAGAGACCCAGTACTTC. The chain uses TRBV29-1 and TRBJ2-5, with 9 bases lining up with TRBD2. The trim removed 6 bases at V and 2 bases at J, leaving 4 bases unmatched. The CDR3 consists of 13 residues. Germline CDR1 is SQVTM and CDR2 is ANQGSEA.

The genes are TRBV4-3 and TRBJ2-6, with D maybe TRBD1 (5 bases). The CDR3 covers 16 residues. CDR1 and CDR2 (germline): LGHNA, YSLEER. Trimming shortened V by 0 bases and J by 4 bases, and 10 bases separated the two germline ends. CDR3 coding DNA: TGCGCCAGCAGCCAAGATGGAAAGGGGGGGGCCAACGTCCTGACTTTC. This encodes CASSQDGKGGANVLTF.

With respect to this clone: Within the sample, other DNA sequences also encode this same CDR3. In DNA form, the CDR3 reads TGCGCCAGCAGCCCGACTAGCGGGACTTACAATGAGCAGTTCTTC. The encoded protein is CASSPTSGTYNEQFF. The chain couples TRBV5-1 to TRBJ2-1; 11 bases are shared with TRBD2. The CDR3 is 15 amino acids. Germline assignment: CDR1 SGHRS and CDR2 YFSETQ. J was trimmed by 4 bases and V by 4 bases; bases with no gene match: 4.

This clone turned up a few times. The gene calls are TRBV5-1 and TRBJ2-5, with D maybe TRBD1 (5 bases). This CDR3 is 14 amino acids long. The V end was cut by 6 bases, the J end by 2 bases, with 14 bases between. Germline CDR1 and CDR2: SGHRS and YFSETQ. The CDR3 nucleotides read TGCGCCAGCAAACGGACGACAGCTCAAGAGACCCAGTACTTC. It yields the protein CASKRTTAQETQYF.

The table lists this clone with a few counts. The rearrangement uses TRBV19 and TRBJ1-6, with 7 bases fitting TRBD1. The V segment lost 4 bases and the J segment 7 bases; nucleotides outside the gene matches: 4. CDR1 is LNHDA and CDR2 is SQIVND in the germline V gene (reference sequence). The CDR3 is 14 residues long. The DNA for the CDR3 is TGTGCCAGTAGTACGGGACAGCTAAATTCACCCCTCCACTTT. Its protein is CASSTGQLNSPLHF.

The rearrangement links TRBV9 to TRBJ2-5, with 9 bases identical to TRBD2. The CDR3 sequence is 16 residues long. Germline CDR1 SGDLS, CDR2 YYNGEE. The V segment lost 0 bases and the J segment 6 bases; nucleotides outside the gene matches: 9. The CDR3 loop is CASSVAAGGLVQTQYF. CDR3 DNA: TGTGCCAGCAGCGTAGCGGCGGGAGGGCTTGTTCAGACCCAGTACTTC. The full variable domain, completed using reference TRBV9 and TRBJ2-5, is DSGVTQTPKHLITATGQRVTLRCSPRSGDLSVYWYQQSLDQGLQFLIQYYNGEERAKGNILERFSAQQFPDLHSELNLSSLELGDSALYFCASSVAAGGLVQTQYFGPGTRLLVL.